The 29 T cell receptor beta chains below come from one sample, sequenced in a study of OX40 agonist ivuxolimab in advanced cancers. Method: immunoSEQ multiplex PCR; TCRdb's copy keeps in-frame clones and lacks some. The top ten hold approximately 4% of the sample, which has 65,000 to 75,000 clones, roughly nine tenths seen once. Source: CD4+ or CD8+ T cells sorted from blood, taken in a trial of the OX40 agonist ivuxolimab. The receptor set was obtained from an adult with an advanced solid tumor such as melanoma, head and neck, liver or kidney cancer.

This clone was counted a single time. V and J are TRBV4-1 and TRBJ2-1; TRBD2 agrees at 8 bases. Trimming removed 4 bases from V and 4 bases from J; junction bases left unmatched: 18. The CDR3 is 19 residues long. Germline lookup yields CDR1 MGHRA and CDR2 YSYEKL. Written as DNA, the CDR3 is TGCGCCAGCAGCCCGTGGCGGGGGAAGGTCCGGGAGGGATACAATGAGCAGTTCTTC. Translation gives CASSPWRGKVREGYNEQFF.

This clone has more than one count but fewer than ten. V usage is TRBV7-2 and J usage is TRBJ2-5; 8 bases map to TRBD2. Unmatched junction bases numbered 5, after V lost 2 bases and J lost 6 bases. There are 14 residues in the CDR3. The germline gives CDR1 SGHTA, CDR2 FQGNSA. CDR3 sequence reads: CASSLSGSWKTQYF. DNA for the CDR3: TGTGCCAGCAGCTTAAGCGGGAGCTGGAAGACCCAGTACTTC. The full variable domain, its missing parts supplied by reference TRBV7-2 and TRBJ2-5, is GAGVSQSPSNKVTEKGKDVELRCDPISGHTALYWYRQSLGQGLEFLIYFQGNSAPDKSGLPSDRFSAERTGGSVSTLTIQRTQQEDSAVYLCASSLSGSWKTQYFGPGTRLLVL.

This chain links TRBV10-3 with TRBJ1-1; D call uncertain. Germline V CDR1 and CDR2: ENHRY, SYGVKD. Trimming took 0 bases from V and 1 from J, leaving 9 bases between them. CDR3 size: 15 residues. CDR3 sequence (DNA): TGTGCCATCAGTGAGTCTGAGGGTCCGAACACTGAAGCTTTCTTT. Amino acid sequence: CAISESEGPNTEAFF.

The V gene is TRBV2, the J gene TRBJ2-3, with D tentatively TRBD2 (5 bases). V dropped 6 bases and J dropped 0 bases, with 10 bases sitting between them. There are 14 residues in the CDR3. In germline, CDR1 is SNHLY, CDR2 FYNNEI. The CDR3 DNA sequence: TGTGCCAGCAGCTCAGGCGGGAGCACAGATACGCAGTATTTT. Translated, it gives CASSSGGSTDTQYF. Full variable domain (outside the CDR3, taken from reference TRBV2 and TRBJ2-3): EPEVTQTPSHQVTQMGQEVILRCVPISNHLYFYWYRQILGQKVEFLVSFYNNEISEKSEIFDDQFSVERPDGSNFTLKIRSTKLEDSAMYFCASSSGGSTDTQYFGPGTRLTVL.

This rearrangement joins TRBV6-5 to TRBJ2-5; D remains ambiguous. CDR1 and CDR2 from the germline V gene are MNHEY and SVGAGI. Trimming removed 0 bases from V and 4 bases from J, with 15 bases in between. This CDR3 spans 16 amino acids. DNA for the CDR3: TGTGCCAGCAGTTACTCGAAGCTTTCCCCGGGAGAGACCCAGTACTTC. Protein product: CASSYSKLSPGETQYF.

The chain has TRBV10-3 and TRBJ1-5; 7 bases agree with TRBD1. Germline trimming cut 10 bases from V and 3 bases from J; bases unmatched to any gene: 6. This CDR3 has 13 amino acids. Germline loops: CDR1 ENHRY, CDR2 SYGVKD. CDR3 in amino acids: CATSTGDNQPQHF. The CDR3, as DNA: TGTGCCACCTCCACAGGGGACAATCAGCCCCAGCATTTT.

The chain couples TRBV5-5 to TRBJ1-1; 11 nucleotides line up with TRBD1. The CDR3 has 15 amino acids. Germline V gives CDR1 SGHKS, CDR2 YYEKEE (reference sequence). V lost 2 bases and J lost 4; bases outside the gene matches: 4. The CDR3 DNA reads TGTGCCAGCAGCTTCCTCGGGACAGGGGGCACTGAAGCTTTCTTT. Residues: CASSFLGTGGTEAFF.

This chain connects TRBV5-6 to TRBJ1-2; D perhaps matches TRBD1 (6 bases). Germline V gene data show CDR1 as SGHDT and CDR2 as YYEEEE. The ends were cut back, 4 bases at V and 8 bases at J, with 21 bases in the middle. CDR3 size: 15 residues. For the CDR3, the DNA is TGTGCCAGCAGCCCCAGGACAGAACTCTCGTCCGGCTACACCTTC. Protein: CASSPRTELSSGYTF.

The genes are TRBV9 and TRBJ1-2; D is ambiguous. CDR1 and CDR2 (germline): SGDLS, YYNGEE. This CDR3 contains 15 residues. With 3 bases removed from V and 3 bases from J, the gap between germline ends came to 15 bases. The CDR3 bases are TGTGCCAGCAGCGCCACTTCCAGGATGCACTATGGCTACACCTTC. Amino acid sequence: CASSATSRMHYGYTF.

The CDR3 DNA follows: TGCAGTCATCGGGAGAACACTGAAGCTTTCTTT. Protein sequence: CSHRENTEAFF. The chain recombines TRBV20-1 with TRBJ1-1; no reliable D call. The CDR3 length is 11 residues. Germline-derived CDR1 and CDR2 are DFQATT and SNEGSKA (reference sequence). V lost 8 bases to trimming and J lost 1 base, with 8 bases between them.

The genes are TRBV28 and TRBJ1-2; 10 bases are a match to TRBD1. V trimming: 7 bases; J trimming: 2 bases; junction bases outside the gene matches: 4. The CDR3 has 14 residues. Germline V gives CDR1 MDHEN, CDR2 SYDVKM. CDR3 sequence (DNA): TGTGCCAGCACCCCGGGACAGGGGAACTATGGCTACACCTTC. Amino acid sequence: CASTPGQGNYGYTF.

The rearrangement joins TRBV29-1 to TRBJ2-3, with TRBD2 matching 7 bases. The CDR3 covers 13 residues. Germline V gene data show CDR1 as SQVTM and CDR2 as ANQGSEA. Trimming took 4 bases from V and 3 from J; bases not matched to a gene: 4. The DNA of the CDR3 is TGCAGCGTTGCCAGCGGGACGACAGATACGCAGTATTTT. Translation: CSVASGTTDTQYF.

This rearrangement joins TRBV18 to TRBJ1-4; 9 nucleotides agree with TRBD1. Germline V CDR1 and CDR2: KGHSH, LQKENI. The CDR3 contains 14 residues. V gave up 5 bases and J gave up 5 bases; unmatched junction bases: 3. The CDR3 DNA sequence: TGTGCCAGCTCAACCGGGACAGGGAATGAAAAACTGTTTTTT. Protein sequence: CASSTGTGNEKLFF.

A few counts support this clone. V and J are TRBV7-6 and TRBJ1-1, with D uncertain. Trimming took 3 bases from V and 4 from J, leaving 9 bases between them. CDR1 and CDR2 from the germline V gene are SGHVS and FNYEAQ. This CDR3 region has 13 residues. The CDR3 here is CASSLSEATEAFF. CDR3 nucleotides: TGTGCCAGCAGCTTGTCCGAGGCCACTGAAGCTTTCTTT.

This CDR3 is CAIRIMTSGKNEQYF. DNA for the CDR3: TGTGCCATCAGGATTATGACTAGCGGGAAGAACGAGCAGTACTTC. The rearrangement links TRBV10-3 to TRBJ2-7; 11 bases agree with TRBD2. Germline trimming cut 6 bases from V and 5 bases from J; bases unmatched to any gene: 9. This CDR3 region has 15 residues. The V gene's germline CDR1 is ENHRY and CDR2 SYGVKD.

This rearrangement joins TRBV5-8 to TRBJ1-1; D uncertain. V was trimmed by 0 bases and J by 5 bases, leaving 17 bases between them. In germline, CDR1 is SGHTS, CDR2 YDEGEE. This CDR3 contains 16 residues. This chain's CDR3 is CASSLVLSFRETEAFF. The CDR3 coding sequence is TGTGCCAGCAGCTTGGTGTTGTCTTTTCGAGAGACTGAAGCTTTCTTT. The entire variable domain, with the rest obtained from reference TRBV5-8 and TRBJ1-1, is as follows: EAGVTQSPTHLIKTRGQQATLRCSPISGHTSVYWYQQALGLGLQFLLWYDEGEERNRGNFPPRFSGRQFPNYSSELNVNALELEDSALYLCASSLVLSFRETEAFFGQGTRLTVV.

This chain joins TRBV7-6 and TRBJ2-5, with 16 bases identical to TRBD2. CDR1 and CDR2 (germline): SGHVS, FNYEAQ. The V and J ends lost 6 bases and 7 bases, in that order; junction bases with no gene match: 5. The CDR3 length is 15 residues. The CDR3 loop reads CASSPGLAGGPTQYF. The CDR3 coding sequence is TGTGCCAGCAGTCCGGGACTAGCGGGAGGGCCGACCCAGTACTTC.

V usage is TRBV10-3 and J usage is TRBJ2-1; 10 positions match TRBD2. Trimming removed 6 bases from V and 8 bases from J; junction bases left unmatched: 16. CDR1 is ENHRY, CDR2 SYGVKD, per germline. The CDR3 spans 17 residues. CDR3 sequence: CAISDLLASGSRYEQFF. CDR3 DNA: TGTGCCATCAGCGATCTTTTAGCTAGCGGGAGTAGGTATGAGCAGTTCTTC.

The chain recombines TRBV25-1 with TRBJ1-5; D perhaps matches TRBD1 (5 bases). Trimming cost V 4 bases and J 0 bases, with 13 bases left between them. This CDR3 region has 16 residues. CDR1 is MGHDK and CDR2 is SYGVNS in the germline V gene. CDR3 sequence reads: CASSGGQGGSNQPQHF. The CDR3 DNA follows: TGTGCCAGCAGTGGAGGCCAGGGAGGTAGCAATCAGCCCCAGCATTTT.

The chain joins TRBV7-8 to TRBJ1-4; D remains unclear. Germline CDR1 is SGHVS and CDR2 is FQNEAQ. The CDR3 contains 13 residues. V lost 1 base and J lost 6, with 6 bases in between. The CDR3 nucleotides are TGTGCCAGCAGCTTAGAACGATATGAAAAACTGTTTTTT. Translation gives CASSLERYEKLFF.

This chain uses TRBV7-9 with TRBJ2-7; 9 bases line up with TRBD2. In germline, CDR1 is SEHNR, CDR2 FQNEAQ (reference sequence). This CDR3 spans 15 amino acids. V lost 8 bases and J lost 5; bases outside the gene matches: 13. CDR3: CASGEWREGRNEQYF. The CDR3 DNA is TGTGCCAGCGGGGAATGGCGGGAGGGCAGGAACGAGCAGTACTTC.

V gene TRBV10-3 combines with J gene TRBJ1-1; D gene unclear. With 5 bases removed from V and 4 bases from J, the gap between germline ends came to 20 bases. The germline gives CDR1 ENHRY, CDR2 SYGVKD. CDR3 length: 16 amino acids. This CDR3 is CAISLDRNSGSTEAFF. CDR3 bases: TGTGCCATCAGTTTAGACCGAAACAGCGGGTCCACTGAAGCTTTCTTT.

The rearrangement links TRBV7-2 to TRBJ2-1; 8 nucleotides agree with TRBD2. CDR1 is SGHTA and CDR2 is FQGNSA in the germline V gene. After removal of 8 bases from V and 8 bases from J, the junction contained 11 bases not matched to a gene. The CDR3 has 14 amino acids. The CDR3 reads CASSGFSGMYEQFF. CDR3 nucleotides: TGTGCCAGCTCCGGGTTTAGCGGGATGTATGAGCAGTTCTTC.

This chain connects TRBV7-9 to TRBJ1-2; the match to TRBD1 covers 9 bases. J was trimmed by 4 bases and V by 5 bases; bases with no gene match: 5. CDR3 size: 14 residues. CDR1 SEHNR and CDR2 FQNEAQ come from the germline V gene (reference sequence). Written as DNA, the CDR3 is TGTGCCAGCAGCCACCGGGACAGGGCCTATGGCTACACCTTC. Protein product: CASSHRDRAYGYTF.

This sequence joins TRBV6-1 and TRBJ1-1, with D possibly being TRBD1 (6 bases). V lost 4 bases and J 7 bases, leaving 13 bases between the germline ends. The CDR3 spans 13 residues. Germline lookup yields CDR1 MNHNS and CDR2 SASEGT. This CDR3 reads CASSGTGYSEAFF. The CDR3 coding sequence is TGTGCCAGCAGTGGTACAGGGTACAGTGAAGCTTTCTTT.

This chain joins TRBV7-2 and TRBJ1-1; the match to TRBD1 covers 10 bases. V gave up 1 base and J gave up 8 bases; unmatched junction bases: 4. This CDR3 is 14 amino acids long. CDR1 is SGHTA, CDR2 FQGNSA, per germline. As DNA, the CDR3 is TGTGCCAGCAGCTTAGTCGGGACAGGGGCCGAAGCTTTCTTT. This codes for CASSLVGTGAEAFF.

J is TRBJ2-7 and V is TRBV7-3; 10 positions match TRBD1. Trimming cost V 0 bases and J 0 bases; bases outside gene matches: 5. Germline V gives CDR1 SGHTA, CDR2 FQGTGA. CDR3 size: 17 residues. The CDR3 protein is CASSLTGQGSPSYEQYF. CDR3 nucleotide sequence: TGTGCCAGCAGCTTAACGGGACAGGGGTCACCCTCCTACGAGCAGTACTTC.

The rearrangement uses TRBV19 and TRBJ2-7; TRBD1 matches at 9 bases. Germline V CDR1 and CDR2: LNHDA, SQIVND (reference sequence). Trimming at V came to 4 bases and at J to 2 bases, leaving 9 bases not matched to a gene. CDR3 length equals 16 residues. The DNA of the CDR3 is TGTGCCAGTAGTAGATCACAGGGGGCCCCTACCTACGAGCAGTACTTC. This codes for CASSRSQGAPTYEQYF.

The rearrangement links TRBV5-1 to TRBJ2-3; 10 bases are a match to TRBD2. V was clipped by 0 bases and J by 3 bases; unmatched bases: 1. The CDR3 consists of 15 residues. CDR1 SGHRS and CDR2 YFSETQ come from the germline V gene. CDR3 nucleotide sequence: TGCGCCAGCAGCTTGGTAGCGGGAGGAACAGATACGCAGTATTTT. As protein: CASSLVAGGTDTQYF.